The clone carrying this T cell receptor (beta chain) has at least ten counts. What it binds is not known. This sample is part of a study of CD8 T cells in ankylosing spondylitis. Regarding the study as a whole: Within matched ankylosing spondylitis synovial fluid, disease-linked clones were reportedly significantly enriched. Reactive arthritis synovial fluid and blood previously showed some of these motif variants. It appeared that ankylosing spondylitis blood was characterized by a TCR beta motif of several highly homologous variants.

Germline-derived CDR1 and CDR2 are SEHNR and FQNEAQ (reference sequence). V lost 1 base and J lost 3, with 12 bases in between. The CDR3 sequence is 16 residues long. The authors made TCR beta libraries by quantitative 5'-RACE with molecular barcodes. TCRdb processed the 5' RACE reads anew with MiXCR; each CDR3 protein has one entry. The sample yields about 500,000 distinct CDR3 sequences, approximately 5.3% seen once. This sequence originates from a male donor with ankylosing spondylitis. This chain joins TRBV7-9 and TRBJ1-4; no definite D call. Sequences were obtained from blood, either unsorted or a sorted T cell fraction (not recorded which). The CDR3, as DNA: TGTGCCAGCAGCTTAGGCCCCACCGCGCCTAATGAAAAACTGTTTTTT. Its translation is CASSLGPTAPNEKLFF.